Each of the 8 T cell receptor beta chains below was sequenced from the same sample in a study of cytomegalovirus exposure and HLA in healthy donors. The study ran its PCR with 60 Vbeta and 13 Jbeta primers. Data came from immunoSEQ multiplex PCR; TCRdb stores just in-frame clones and leaves some out. The data hold 60,000 to 70,000 clones, with approximately 68% observed a single time. Sequencing was carried out using PBMCs. These receptors all come from a woman younger than 45 in good health and CMV-seronegative.

CDR3 sequence (DNA): TGTGCCAGCAGGGATGGGGGGTTCCGACCGGATACGCAGTATTTT. This gives the protein CASRDGGFRPDTQYF. The chain employs TRBV7-2 and TRBJ2-3; possible D gene TRBD2, 6 bases. The CDR3 extends over 15 amino acids. Trimming stripped 6 bases from V and 6 bases from J, with 19 bases between. From germline, CDR1 is SGHTA and CDR2 FQGNSA.

V usage is TRBV6-5 and J usage is TRBJ1-2, with D possibly being TRBD1 (6 bases). The germline gives CDR1 MNHEY, CDR2 SVGAGI. This CDR3 has 11 amino acids. Trimming removed 6 bases from V and 12 bases from J, with 14 bases in between. CDR3 sequence: CASSQAGENTF. CDR3 bases: TGTGCCAGCAGCCAAGCAGGGGAAAACACCTTC.

This chain joins TRBV5-1 and TRBJ2-4, with D possibly TRBD1 on 5 matching bases. This CDR3 region has 18 residues. V gave up 4 bases and J gave up 1 base, with 21 bases separating them. Germline CDR1 SGHRS, CDR2 YFSETQ. The CDR3 spells CASSPRSSGAGAKNIQYF. The DNA of the CDR3 is TGCGCCAGCAGCCCCCGTTCTTCTGGGGCTGGGGCCAAAAACATTCAGTACTTC.

The rearrangement joins TRBV6-5 to TRBJ2-1; D may be TRBD1 (5 bases). The germline gives CDR1 MNHEY, CDR2 SVGAGI. V shed 0 bases and J shed 7 bases, with 7 bases lying between them. The CDR3 sequence is 13 residues long. The CDR3 here is CASSYSGRNEQFF. CDR3 DNA: TGTGCCAGCAGTTACTCGGGGCGGAATGAGCAGTTCTTC.

A note on this clone: This is likely a read error, given that the CDR3 carries no conserved phenylalanine or tryptophan at its end. This chain uses TRBV30 with TRBJ2-3; 11 nucleotides agree with TRBD2. Germline CDR1 reads GTSNPN; CDR2 reads SVGIG (reference sequence). V shed 3 bases and J 1 base; nucleotides not matched to a gene: 0. This CDR3 is 14 amino acids long. CDR3 protein: CAWRLAGGTDTQYV. CDR3 coding DNA: TGTGCCTGGAGACTAGCGGGGGGCACAGATACGCAGTATGTT.

The genes are TRBV7-3 and TRBJ1-6; no clear D gene. Deletions cut 4 bases from V and 9 bases from J, with 10 bases between. The CDR3 contains 13 residues. Germline assignment: CDR1 SGHTA and CDR2 FQGTGA. The chain's CDR3 is CASSSLRGSPLHF. CDR3 sequence (DNA): TGTGCCAGCAGCTCCCTTCGGGGTTCACCCCTCCACTTT.

In its sample, this clone was seen once. This chain uses TRBV27 with TRBJ1-1; D might be TRBD1 (5 bases). The germline V gene has CDR1 MNHEY and CDR2 SMNVEV (reference sequence). V lost 1 base and J 11 bases, leaving 14 bases between the germline ends. The CDR3 contains 13 residues. CDR3 bases: TGTGCCAGCAGTTTATATCAGGGTTTGGACGCTTTCTTT. This sequence encodes CASSLYQGLDAFF.

CDR3 amino acids: CASSLGTAMNTEAFF. The DNA of the CDR3 is TGCGCCAGCAGCTTGGGGACAGCCATGAACACTGAAGCTTTCTTT. This chain connects TRBV5-1 to TRBJ1-1, with a weak D call TRBD1 (6 bases). Trimming left V 0 bases short and J 0 bases short, with 9 bases between. The CDR3 contains 15 residues. Per the germline V gene, CDR1 is SGHRS and CDR2 is YFSETQ.